The rows below give T cell receptor beta chains drawn from one sample of a study of radiotherapy plus CTLA-4 blockade in lung cancer. Method: immunoSEQ multiplex PCR; TCRdb's copy keeps in-frame clones and lacks some. This sample carries some 71,000 clones, around 76% of them seen once, and the ten largest clones take approximately 16%. Sequenced material: peripheral blood, taken from a patient treated with radiotherapy plus ipilimumab. These receptors were collected from a human donor with non-small cell lung cancer whose response to radiotherapy plus ipilimumab could not be evaluated. Some clones in this sample may be carry-over from other donors' samples. Both conserved end residues are trimmed from each CDR3.

TRBV30	TRBJ1-2	11	AWSYGGWYGYT
TRBV6-5	TRBJ2-2	14	ASSSPRTGGEGELF
TRBV5-6	TRBJ2-1	15	ASSSRGLAGGYNEQF
TRBV5-1	TRBJ1-2	13	ASSSGTGMSYGYT
TRBV19	TRBJ2-2	14	ASSIGQGIWAGELF
TRBV7-2	TRBJ1-5	13	ASSLGTGGNQPQH
TRBV2	TRBJ1-5	9	ASSGGQPQH
TRBV2	TRBJ2-3	11	ASTQDLADTQY
TRBV5-1	TRBJ1-2	11	ASSLAGDYGYT
TRBV13	TRBJ2-1	13	ASTAGAPTGNEQF
TRBV4-1	TRBJ1-5	15	ASSQVLGALSNQPQH
TRBV11-2	TRBJ2-7	13	ASHTGRRGAYEQY
TRBV30	TRBJ1-1	10	AWSYGQPEAF
TRBV6-1	TRBJ2-7	11	ASNVDSSYEQY
TRBV10-3	TRBJ1-1	12	AISVGATNTEAF
TRBV7-6	TRBJ2-5	11	ASSSIGKETQY
TRBV28	TRBJ1-5	12	ASSSVPGDSLRH
TRBV2	TRBJ1-1	13	ASSPIDSLNTEAF
TRBV18	TRBJ2-5	12	ASSSGTWGETQY
TRBV5-6	TRBJ2-2	15	ASSTLGLIANTGELF
TRBV28	TRBJ2-4	13	ASSFIGGRENIQY
TRBV11-2	TRBJ2-7	12	ASRGQPSSYEQY
TRBV2	TRBJ2-3	17	ASTPPPGAGGFSTDTQY
TRBV7-2	TRBJ1-2	13	ASSLARQGNYGYT
TRBV19	TRBJ2-2	14	ASSLGLAGATGELF
TRBV7-2	TRBJ1-2	13	ASSLAPDRDYGYT
TRBV29-1	TRBJ2-1	13	SVAPGLAGNNEQF
TRBV5-4	TRBJ1-4	13	ASSFQQGAGEKLF
TRBV6-5	TRBJ1-1	13	ASSYSDRGSTEAF
TRBV5-1	TRBJ2-2	12	ASSSGNPPGELF
TRBV18	TRBJ1-1	11	ASSQQGSIEAF
TRBV18	TRBJ2-1	14	ASSRSRDSSYNEQF
TRBV5-1	TRBJ2-3	14	ASSLDSPRFTDTQY
TRBV10-2	TRBJ1-5	12	ASSDRQVNQPQH
TRBV10-1	TRBJ2-7	12	APERDRVPYEQY
TRBV6-5	TRBJ2-7	9	ASSRHPRQY
TRBV7-2	TRBJ1-1	11	ASSLDRATEAF
TRBV4-3	TRBJ1-4	17	ASSPVRGLKGVTNEKLF
TRBV7-9	TRBJ1-1	15	ASSPYIKQGLNTEAF
TRBV6-6	TRBJ1-1	12	ASSNPTGTTEAF
TRBV5-6	TRBJ2-1	12	ASSLMGSHNEQF
TRBV2	TRBJ2-1	9	ASSEPNGQF
TRBV5-1	TRBJ2-3	13	ASALGTTGADTQY
TRBV7-7	TRBJ2-1	14	ASSPGTSGGANEQF
TRBV5-1	TRBJ2-6	13	ASSRGSPGANVLT
TRBV4-3	TRBJ1-2	13	ASSRDRGPNYGYT
TRBV28	TRBJ2-7	10	ASSPPLVEQY
TRBV29-1	TRBJ2-2	12	SVGLTGNTGELF
TRBV6-5	TRBJ2-5	12	ASSSRGQQETQY
TRBV9	TRBJ2-3	13	ASSVTGGGTDTQY
TRBV19	TRBJ1-2	12	ASTISDMYYGYT
TRBV5-1	TRBJ2-3	14	ASSLQAGAFTDTQY
TRBV5-4	TRBJ1-4	14	ASSLTGTGFSEKLF
TRBV7-3	TRBJ2-3	14	ASSLYSSGGSDTQY